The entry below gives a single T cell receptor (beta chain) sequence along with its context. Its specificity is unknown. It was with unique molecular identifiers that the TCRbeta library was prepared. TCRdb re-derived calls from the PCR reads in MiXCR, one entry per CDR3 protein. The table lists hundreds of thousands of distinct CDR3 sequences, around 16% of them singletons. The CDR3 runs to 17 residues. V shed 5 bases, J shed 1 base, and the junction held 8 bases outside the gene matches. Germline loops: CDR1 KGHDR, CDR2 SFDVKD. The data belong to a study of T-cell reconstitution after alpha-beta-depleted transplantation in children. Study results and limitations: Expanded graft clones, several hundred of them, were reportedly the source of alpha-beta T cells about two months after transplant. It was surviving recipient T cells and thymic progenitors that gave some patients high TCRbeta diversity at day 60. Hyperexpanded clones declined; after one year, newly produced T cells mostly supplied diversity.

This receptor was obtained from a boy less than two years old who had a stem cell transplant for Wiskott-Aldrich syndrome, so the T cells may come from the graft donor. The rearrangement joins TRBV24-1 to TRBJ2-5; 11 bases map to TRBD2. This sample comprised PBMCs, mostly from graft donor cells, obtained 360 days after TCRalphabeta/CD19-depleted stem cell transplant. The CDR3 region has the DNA TGTGCCACCAGTGGAGAGTCTAGCGGGAGGTCCCAAGAGACCCAGTACTTC. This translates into CATSGESSGRSQETQYF.